This T cell receptor beta chain was sequenced in a study of blood T cell repertoires in COVID-19. CDR1 is MDHEN and CDR2 is SYDVKM in the germline V gene. V was clipped by 2 bases and J by 4 bases; unmatched bases: 2. The CDR3 is 14 amino acids. The table came from immunoSEQ multiplex PCR; TCRdb's copy has only in-frame clones and leaves some out. The data show 130,000 or so clones, 84% seen once. This clonotype originated in a man aged 25 to 40 with COVID-19, enrolled during active disease. The specimen was peripheral blood. This rearrangement joins TRBV28 to TRBJ2-1, with 7 bases matching TRBD2. CDR3 protein: CASSLLSGYNEQFF. CDR3 nucleotide sequence: TGTGCCAGCAGTTTACTTAGCGGGTACAATGAGCAGTTCTTC. Full variable domain (remainder filled in from reference TRBV28 and TRBJ2-1): DVKVTQSSRYLVKRTGEKVFLECVQDMDHENMFWYRQDPGLGLRLIYFSYDVKMKEKGDIPEGYSVSREKKERFSLILESASTNQTSMYLCASSLLSGYNEQFFGPGTRLTVL.